The present entry profiles one T cell receptor (beta chain) with its context. 60 Vbeta and 13 Jbeta primers were used in PCR. Generated by immunoSEQ multiplex PCR, the TCRdb table keeps only in-frame clones and is missing some. The sample has 180,000 or so clones; more than 60% are singletons. Per the germline V gene, CDR1 is SNHLY and CDR2 is FYNNEI. V shed 4 bases and J shed 1 base, with 10 bases lying between them. This CDR3 is 14 amino acids long. These data are taken from a study of cytomegalovirus exposure and HLA in healthy donors. Study-wide background: There were fewer than 130 million unique TCR beta sequences, drawn from roughly 200 million T cells, in an earlier analysis.

All donors participated as healthy donors of bone marrow. The TCR originated in a woman aged 35 to 49 in good health and CMV-seropositive. Sequenced material: PBMCs. This chain joins TRBV2 and TRBJ1-1; D uncertain. CDR3 DNA: TGTGCCAGCAGTGGAACTCAGGCGAACACTGAAGCTTTCTTT. This sequence encodes CASSGTQANTEAFF.